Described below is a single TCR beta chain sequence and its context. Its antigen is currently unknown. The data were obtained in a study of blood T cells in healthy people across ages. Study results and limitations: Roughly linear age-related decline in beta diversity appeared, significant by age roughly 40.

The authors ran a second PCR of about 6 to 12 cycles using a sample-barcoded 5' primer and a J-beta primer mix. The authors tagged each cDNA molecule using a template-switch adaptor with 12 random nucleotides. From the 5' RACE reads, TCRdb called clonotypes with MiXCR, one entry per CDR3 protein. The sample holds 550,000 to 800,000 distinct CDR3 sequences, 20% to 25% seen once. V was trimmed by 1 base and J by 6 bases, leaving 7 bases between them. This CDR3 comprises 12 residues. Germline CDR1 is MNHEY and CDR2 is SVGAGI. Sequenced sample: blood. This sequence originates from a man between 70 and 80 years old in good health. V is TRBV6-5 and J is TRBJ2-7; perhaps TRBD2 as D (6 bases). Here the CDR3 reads CASSYFGGEQYF. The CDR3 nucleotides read TGTGCCAGCAGTTACTTCGGGGGCGAGCAGTACTTC.